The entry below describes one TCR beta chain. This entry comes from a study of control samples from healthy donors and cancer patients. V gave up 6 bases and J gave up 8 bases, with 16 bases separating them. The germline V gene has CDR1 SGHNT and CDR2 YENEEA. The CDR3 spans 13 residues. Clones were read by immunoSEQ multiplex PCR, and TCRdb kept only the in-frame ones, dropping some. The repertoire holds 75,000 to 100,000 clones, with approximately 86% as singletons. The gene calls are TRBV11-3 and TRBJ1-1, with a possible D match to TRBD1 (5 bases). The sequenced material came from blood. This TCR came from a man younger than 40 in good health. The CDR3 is CASRDPRAKEAFF. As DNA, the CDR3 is TGTGCCAGCAGGGATCCCAGGGCAAAGGAAGCTTTCTTT.